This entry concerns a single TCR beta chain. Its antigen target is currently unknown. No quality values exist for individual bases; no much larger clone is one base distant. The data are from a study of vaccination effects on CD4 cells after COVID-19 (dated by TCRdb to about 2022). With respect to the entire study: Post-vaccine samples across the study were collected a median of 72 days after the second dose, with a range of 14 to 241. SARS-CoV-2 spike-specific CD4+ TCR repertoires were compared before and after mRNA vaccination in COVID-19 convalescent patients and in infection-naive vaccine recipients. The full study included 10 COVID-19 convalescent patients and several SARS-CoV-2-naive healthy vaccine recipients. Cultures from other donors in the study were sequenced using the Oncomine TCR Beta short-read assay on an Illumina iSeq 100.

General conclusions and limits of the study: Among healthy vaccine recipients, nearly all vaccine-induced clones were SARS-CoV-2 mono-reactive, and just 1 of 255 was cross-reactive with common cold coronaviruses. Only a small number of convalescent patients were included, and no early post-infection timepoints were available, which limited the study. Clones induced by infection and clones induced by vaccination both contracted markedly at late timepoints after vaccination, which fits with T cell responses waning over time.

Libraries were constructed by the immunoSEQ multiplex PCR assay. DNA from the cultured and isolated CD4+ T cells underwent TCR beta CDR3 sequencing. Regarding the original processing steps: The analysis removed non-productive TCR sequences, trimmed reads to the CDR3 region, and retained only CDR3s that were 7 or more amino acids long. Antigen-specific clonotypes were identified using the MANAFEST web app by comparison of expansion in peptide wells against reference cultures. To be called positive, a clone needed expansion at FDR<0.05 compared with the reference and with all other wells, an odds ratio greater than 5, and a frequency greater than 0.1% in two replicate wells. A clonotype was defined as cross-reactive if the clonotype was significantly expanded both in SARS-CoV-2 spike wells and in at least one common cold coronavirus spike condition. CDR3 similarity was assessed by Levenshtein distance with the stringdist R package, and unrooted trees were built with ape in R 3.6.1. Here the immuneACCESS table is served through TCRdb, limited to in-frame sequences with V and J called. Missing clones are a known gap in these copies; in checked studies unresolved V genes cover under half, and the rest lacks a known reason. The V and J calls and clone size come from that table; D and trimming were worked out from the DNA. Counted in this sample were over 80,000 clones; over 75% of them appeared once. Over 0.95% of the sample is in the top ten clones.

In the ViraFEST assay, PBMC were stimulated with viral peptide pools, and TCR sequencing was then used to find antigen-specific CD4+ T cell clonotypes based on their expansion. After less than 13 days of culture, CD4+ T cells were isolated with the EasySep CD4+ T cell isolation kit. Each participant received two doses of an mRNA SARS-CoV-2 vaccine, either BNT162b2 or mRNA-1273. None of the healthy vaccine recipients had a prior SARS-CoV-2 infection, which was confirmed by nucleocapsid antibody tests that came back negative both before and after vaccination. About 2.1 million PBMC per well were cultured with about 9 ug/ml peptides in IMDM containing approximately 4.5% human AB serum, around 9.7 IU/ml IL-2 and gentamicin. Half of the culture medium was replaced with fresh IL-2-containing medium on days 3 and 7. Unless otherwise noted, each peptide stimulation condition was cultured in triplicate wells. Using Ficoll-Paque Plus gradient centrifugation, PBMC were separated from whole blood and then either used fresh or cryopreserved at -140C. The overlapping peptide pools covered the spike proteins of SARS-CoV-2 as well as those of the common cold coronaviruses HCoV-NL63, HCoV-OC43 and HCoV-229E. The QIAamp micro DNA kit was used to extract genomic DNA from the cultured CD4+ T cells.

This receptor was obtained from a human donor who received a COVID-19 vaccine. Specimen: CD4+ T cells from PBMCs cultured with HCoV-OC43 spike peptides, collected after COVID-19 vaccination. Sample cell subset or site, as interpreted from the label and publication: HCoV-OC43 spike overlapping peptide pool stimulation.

The CDR3 region has the sequence CASSLAGTRPTDTQYF. The nucleotide sequence reads as follows: TGCGCCAGCAGCTTGGCCGGGACTAGGCCCACAGATACGCAGTATTTT. The chain is encoded by TRBV5-1 joined to TRBJ2-3; TRBD2 fits 8 bases in the junction. There are 16 amino acids in the CDR3, from cysteine to phenylalanine inclusive. Kept here is only the CDR3 DNA, which spans 48 bases and is read in frame from base 1. V is pruned by 0 bases and J by 2 bases, leaving 5 bases of the junction without a gene match. According to the germline V gene, CDR1 reads SGHRS and CDR2 reads YFSETQ. Joined to the reference TRBV5-1 and TRBJ2-3 proteins, this CDR3 gives the full variable domain: KAGVTQTPRYLIKTRGQQVTLSCSPISGHRSVSWYQQTPGQGLQFLFEYFSETQRNKGNFPGRFSGRQFSNSRSEMNVSTLELGDSALYLCASSLAGTRPTDTQYFGPGTRLTVL.